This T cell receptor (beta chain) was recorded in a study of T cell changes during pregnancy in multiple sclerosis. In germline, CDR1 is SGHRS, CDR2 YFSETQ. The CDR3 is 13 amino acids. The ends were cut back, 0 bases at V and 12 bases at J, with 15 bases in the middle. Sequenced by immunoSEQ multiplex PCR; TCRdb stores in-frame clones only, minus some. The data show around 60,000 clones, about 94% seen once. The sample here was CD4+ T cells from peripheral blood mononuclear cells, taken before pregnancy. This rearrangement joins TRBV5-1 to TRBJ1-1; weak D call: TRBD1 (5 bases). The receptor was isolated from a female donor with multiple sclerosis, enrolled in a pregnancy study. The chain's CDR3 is CASSLGQGKITFF. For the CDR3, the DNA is TGCGCCAGCAGCTTGGGTCAGGGCAAGATCACTTTCTTT. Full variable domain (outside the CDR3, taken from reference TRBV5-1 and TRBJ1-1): KAGVTQTPRYLIKTRGQQVTLSCSPISGHRSVSWYQQTPGQGLQFLFEYFSETQRNKGNFPGRFSGRQFSNSRSEMNVSTLELGDSALYLCASSLGQGKITFFGQGTRLTVV.